The rows below give T cell receptor beta chains drawn from one sample of a study of T-cell reconstitution after alpha-beta-depleted transplantation in children. One entry per CDR3 protein, called by TCRdb with MiXCR from the PCR reads. The sample has fewer than 700,000 distinct CDR3 sequences, approximately 22% seen once. Material: PBMCs, mostly from graft donor cells, obtained 360 days after TCRalphabeta/CD19-depleted stem cell transplant. These TCRs come from a boy under two years old who had a stem cell transplant for acute myeloid leukemia, so the T cells may come from the graft donor. CDR3s include the opening cysteine and the closing phenylalanine or tryptophan. D genes are given only for firm matches. Clone size, where shown, is once, few, many, or a class for clones that have expanded.

d_call: -
clone_size: -
v_call: TRBV6-1
j_call: TRBJ2-1
cdr3_aa: CASSELLGIHNEQFF
cdr3_nt: TGTGCCAGCAGTGAACTCCTCGGGATACACAATGAGCAGTTCTTC

d_call: -
clone_size: many
v_call: TRBV7-2
j_call: TRBJ2-5
cdr3_aa: CASSFGGLGETQYF
cdr3_nt: TGTGCCAGCAGCTTTGGGGGTCTGGGAGAGACCCAGTACTTC

d_call: -
clone_size: -
v_call: TRBV7-2
j_call: TRBJ1-5
cdr3_aa: CASSFWGNQPQHF
cdr3_nt: TGTGCCAGCAGCTTTTGGGGGAATCAGCCCCAGCATTTT

d_call: -
clone_size: many
v_call: TRBV6-5
j_call: TRBJ2-1
cdr3_aa: CASSYAGSRHEQFF
cdr3_nt: TGTGCCAGCAGTTACGCTGGGTCCCGCCATGAGCAGTTCTTC

d_call: TRBD1
clone_size: many
v_call: TRBV7-2
j_call: TRBJ2-5
cdr3_aa: CASSIDRGREETQYF
cdr3_nt: TGTGCCAGCAGCATAGACAGGGGTCGGGAAGAGACCCAGTACTTC

d_call: TRBD1
clone_size: many
v_call: TRBV20-1
j_call: TRBJ1-1
cdr3_aa: CSAGDRGRGEAFF
cdr3_nt: TGCAGTGCTGGAGACAGGGGGCGTGGAGAAGCTTTCTTT

d_call: -
clone_size: -
v_call: TRBV29-1
j_call: TRBJ2-1
cdr3_aa: CSVEFTAPYNEQFF
cdr3_nt: TGCAGCGTTGAATTCACAGCCCCCTACAATGAGCAGTTCTTC

d_call: TRBD2
clone_size: -
v_call: TRBV5-1
j_call: TRBJ2-3
cdr3_aa: CASSPPLLAGGLSRDTQYF
cdr3_nt: TGCGCCAGCAGCCCCCCCCTCTTAGCGGGGGGGCTCTCTAGAGATACGCAGTATTTT

d_call: -
clone_size: -
v_call: TRBV20-1
j_call: TRBJ2-1
cdr3_aa: CSARAGRVLYNEQFF
cdr3_nt: TGCAGTGCTAGAGCCGGAAGGGTCTTGTACAATGAGCAGTTCTTC

d_call: TRBD2
clone_size: -
v_call: TRBV4-3
j_call: TRBJ2-3
cdr3_aa: CASSQDGLAGGRVDTQYF
cdr3_nt: TGCGCCAGCAGCCAAGATGGACTAGCGGGGGGGCGAGTAGATACGCAGTATTTT

d_call: -
clone_size: few
v_call: TRBV12-3/TRBV12-4
j_call: TRBJ2-7
cdr3_aa: CASSFAGAAYEQYF
cdr3_nt: TGTGCCAGCAGTTTCGCGGGGGCTGCCTACGAGCAGTACTTC

d_call: TRBD2
clone_size: many
v_call: TRBV28
j_call: TRBJ2-1
cdr3_aa: CASSRGGIEQFF
cdr3_nt: TGTGCCAGCAGCCGGGGGGGGATTGAGCAGTTCTTC

d_call: -
clone_size: many
v_call: TRBV6-1
j_call: TRBJ1-6
cdr3_aa: CASRREPRYNSPLHF
cdr3_nt: TGTGCCAGCCGCCGGGAGCCCCGATATAATTCACCCCTCCACTTT

d_call: -
clone_size: many
v_call: TRBV19
j_call: TRBJ2-1
cdr3_aa: CASSIEPYNEQFF
cdr3_nt: TGTGCCAGTAGTATCGAACCCTACAATGAGCAGTTCTTC

d_call: TRBD1
clone_size: few
v_call: TRBV7-9
j_call: TRBJ1-1
cdr3_aa: CASSLTGTLNTEAFF
cdr3_nt: TGTGCCAGCAGTCTGACAGGGACCTTAAACACTGAAGCTTTCTTT

d_call: TRBD1
clone_size: many
v_call: TRBV15
j_call: TRBJ2-1
cdr3_aa: CATSRGLTGISEQFF
cdr3_nt: TGTGCCACCAGCAGAGGGTTGACAGGGATCAGTGAGCAGTTCTTC